A single sample is the source of the 28 T cell receptor beta chains below, sequenced in a study of T-cell memory formation after mild COVID-19. TCRdb processed the 5' RACE reads anew with MiXCR; each CDR3 protein has one entry. The table records tens of thousands of distinct CDR3 sequences, about 15% of them present only once. The material sequenced was PBMCs or a T cell subset sorted from them (not recorded which). Receptors were obtained from a man between 18 and 29 years old who had mild COVID-19 (a few samples of this study predate the infection). Cell type and time point are not known.

Only one count was recorded for this clonotype. The chain links TRBV4-1 to TRBJ2-7, with a possible D match to TRBD1 (6 bases). The ends were cut back, 1 base at V and 2 bases at J, with 12 bases in the middle. Germline values: CDR1 MGHRA, CDR2 YSYEKL. The CDR3 covers 15 residues. CDR3 amino acids: CASSQGFQGPYEQYV. CDR3 DNA sequence: TGCGCCAGCAGCCAAGGATTCCAGGGGCCCTACGAGCAGTACGTC.

This rearrangement joins TRBV2 to TRBJ2-1; tentative D call: TRBD2 (5 bases). Germline V gene sequence: CDR1 SNHLY, CDR2 FYNNEI. The CDR3 length is 13 residues. V lost 5 bases and J 10 bases, leaving 15 bases between the germline ends. CDR3 region: CASSSFGDREQFF. The CDR3 DNA is TGTGCCAGCAGTAGTTTCGGGGATCGCGAGCAGTTCTTC.

This clonotype has only a few counts. This sequence joins TRBV25-1 and TRBJ2-7; D gene uncertain. Trimming took 4 bases from V and 0 from J, leaving 10 bases between them. CDR3 length equals 14 residues. Germline values: CDR1 MGHDK, CDR2 SYGVNS. The DNA of the CDR3 is TGTGCCAGCAGTGGACCGGACGGCTCCTACGAGCAGTACTTC. Residues: CASSGPDGSYEQYF.

The chain employs TRBV27 and TRBJ2-7; 14 bases map to TRBD2. Germline lookup yields CDR1 MNHEY and CDR2 SMNVEV (reference sequence). The J segment lost 5 bases and the V segment lost 4 bases, leaving 7 bases of the junction unmatched. This CDR3 has 16 amino acids. The CDR3 DNA follows: TGTGCCAGCAGTTCGCCTGGGACTAGCGGGGGCCACGAGCAGTACTTC. Translated: CASSSPGTSGGHEQYF.

This clonotype occurred a few times. The chain carries TRBV6-1 and TRBJ2-7; D assignment may be TRBD1 or TRBD2 (5 bases each). With 1 base removed from V and 6 bases from J, the gap between germline ends came to 10 bases. From germline, CDR1 is MNHNS and CDR2 SASEGT. This CDR3 is 13 amino acids long. The CDR3 is CASSEGSGSEQYV. DNA for the CDR3: TGTGCCAGCAGTGAAGGGTCAGGGAGCGAGCAGTACGTC.

The chain employs TRBV29-1 and TRBJ2-4, with D hard to call. CDR1 SQVTM and CDR2 ANQGSEA come from the germline V gene. This CDR3 is built from 14 residues. V was cut by 2 bases and J by 6 bases, with 14 bases left in between. The CDR3 sequence is CSVETFHSANIQYF. The CDR3 DNA sequence: TGCAGCGTTGAAACATTTCATTCCGCAAACATTCAGTACTTC.

This clonotype was counted a few times. This rearrangement joins TRBV5-1 to TRBJ2-7; D is ambiguous. Germline CDR1 is SGHRS and CDR2 is YFSETQ. The V end was cut by 0 bases, the J end by 5 bases, with 6 bases between. The CDR3 is 12 residues long. The CDR3 loop is CASSLGPDEQYF. The CDR3, as DNA: TGCGCCAGCAGCTTGGGTCCAGACGAGCAGTACTTC. Full variable domain (remainder filled in from reference TRBV5-1 and TRBJ2-7): KAGVTQTPRYLIKTRGQQVTLSCSPISGHRSVSWYQQTPGQGLQFLFEYFSETQRNKGNFPGRFSGRQFSNSRSEMNVSTLELGDSALYLCASSLGPDEQYFGPGTRLTVT.

This clonotype occurred a few times. The chain joins TRBV20-1 to TRBJ2-3, with TRBD2 identical over 9 bases. Germline CDR1 is DFQATT and CDR2 is SNEGSKA (reference sequence). Trimming took 3 bases from V and 0 from J; bases not matched to a gene: 10. The CDR3 runs to 17 residues. CDR3 in DNA: TGCAGTGCTAGTGGATGGCGCGGGGGGGCTAGCACAGATACGCAGTATTTT. It yields the protein CSASGWRGGASTDTQYF.

The chain combines TRBV7-2 with TRBJ2-3; D not resolved. Germline V lookup: CDR1 SGHTA, CDR2 FQGNSA. CDR3 length equals 15 residues. With 5 bases removed from V and 1 base from J, the gap between germline ends came to 13 bases. Here the CDR3 DNA reads TGTGCCAGCAGCCCATTTGGACGTGGCACAGATACGCAGTATTTT. Encoded protein: CASSPFGRGTDTQYF.

This chain joins TRBV5-6 and TRBJ2-5, with TRBD1 matching over 7 bases. The V segment lost 2 bases and the J segment 5 bases; nucleotides outside the gene matches: 12. The germline gives CDR1 SGHDT, CDR2 YYEEEE. This CDR3 region has 16 residues. The CDR3 here is CASSFTGVAFDETQYF. The CDR3 bases are TGTGCCAGCAGCTTCACAGGGGTGGCTTTTGATGAGACCCAGTACTTC.

The chain carries TRBV6-5 and TRBJ2-5, with 7 positions matching TRBD1. The CDR3 loop spans 18 amino acids. The V gene's germline CDR1 is MNHEY and CDR2 SVGAGI. The trim removed 4 bases at V and 2 bases at J, leaving 16 bases unmatched. The CDR3 protein is CASSSTLGQAISQETQYF. The CDR3 DNA reads as TGTGCCAGCAGTTCCACCCTAGGACAGGCGATCTCTCAAGAGACCCAGTACTTC.

The V gene is TRBV7-6, the J gene TRBJ1-1; 8 bases agree with TRBD1. This CDR3 contains 14 residues. The germline V gene has CDR1 SGHVS and CDR2 FNYEAQ. J gave up 4 bases and V 2 bases, and 3 bases lay outside the gene matches. The CDR3 is CASSLSQGATEAFF. The CDR3 region has the DNA TGTGCCAGCAGCTTAAGCCAGGGGGCCACTGAAGCTTTCTTT.

The chain is built from TRBV9 and TRBJ1-1; D might be TRBD1 (5 bases). V was clipped by 4 bases and J by 1 base, with 11 bases between them. The CDR3 has 14 amino acids. Germline loops: CDR1 SGDLS, CDR2 YYNGEE. CDR3 region: CASSSFTGNTEAFF. The DNA of the CDR3 is TGTGCCAGCAGCTCATTCACAGGGAACACTGAAGCTTTCTTT. Filled out from reference TRBV9 and TRBJ1-1, the complete variable domain reads DSGVTQTPKHLITATGQRVTLRCSPRSGDLSVYWYQQSLDQGLQFLIQYYNGEERAKGNILERFSAQQFPDLHSELNLSSLELGDSALYFCASSSFTGNTEAFFGQGTRLTVV.

The chain links TRBV6-6 to TRBJ1-2; D unclear. Deletions cut 2 bases from V and 4 bases from J, with 14 bases between. The CDR3 has 15 amino acids. Germline loops: CDR1 MNHNY, CDR2 SVGAGI (reference sequence). The CDR3 sequence: CASSYVAQSPYGYTF. The CDR3 coding sequence is TGTGCCAGCAGTTACGTTGCTCAAAGCCCCTATGGCTACACCTTC.

This clonotype was seen a few times. The chain recombines TRBV4-3 with TRBJ1-4; D may be TRBD1 (5 bases). With 1 base removed from V and 5 bases from J, the gap between germline ends came to 11 bases. Germline V gene sequence: CDR1 LGHNA, CDR2 YSLEER. This CDR3 is built from 15 residues. The CDR3 here is CASSQARTQNEKLFF. The CDR3 nucleotides are TGCGCCAGCAGCCAAGCTAGGACACAGAATGAAAAACTGTTTTTT.

The CDR3 coding sequence is TGTGCCAGCAGCCAAGCACTCACAGATACGCAGTATTTT. Protein sequence: CASSQALTDTQYF. The chain combines TRBV3-1 with TRBJ2-3, with unresolved D. Germline CDR1 LGHDT, CDR2 YNNKEL (reference sequence). V lost 1 base to trimming and J lost 2 bases, with 4 bases between them. The CDR3 extends over 13 amino acids.

The CDR3 DNA reads as TGTGCCAGCAGTTACAGGGGCCTGAACACTGAAGCTTTCTTT. Encoded protein: CASSYRGLNTEAFF. The chain combines TRBV28 with TRBJ1-1; 7 bases map to TRBD1. Germline trimming cut 4 bases from V and 0 bases from J; bases unmatched to any gene: 2. The germline CDR1 and CDR2 sequences are MDHEN and SYDVKM. The CDR3 length is 14 residues.

V and J are TRBV6-2 or TRBV6-3 and TRBJ2-5; 10 positions agree with TRBD1. Per germline, CDR1 MNHEY and CDR2 SVGEGT. The CDR3 extends over 18 amino acids. Trimming cost V 2 bases and J 2 bases; bases outside gene matches: 11. Here the CDR3 DNA reads TGTGCCAGCAGTTACCCCGGACCCGACAGGGGGCCTCAAGAGACCCAGTACTTC. It encodes CASSYPGPDRGPQETQYF.

This clonotype was detected only a few times. J is TRBJ2-3 and V is TRBV9; 8 nucleotides agree with TRBD1. The CDR3 extends over 16 amino acids. Germline values: CDR1 SGDLS, CDR2 YYNGEE. V was pared by 0 bases and J by 1 base, with 4 bases of the junction left unmatched. The CDR3 loop is CASSVGLDRGTDTQYF. The CDR3 nucleotides read TGTGCCAGCAGCGTAGGCCTGGACAGGGGCACAGATACGCAGTATTTT.

The rearrangement joins TRBV9 to TRBJ2-6, with D maybe TRBD1 (5 bases). Germline CDR1 SGDLS, CDR2 YYNGEE. This CDR3 has 14 amino acids. The ends were cut back, 7 bases at V and 0 bases at J, with 8 bases in the middle. CDR3 in DNA: TGTGCCAGCGGCAGGGTCTCTGGGGCCAACGTCCTGACTTTC. Amino acid sequence: CASGRVSGANVLTF.

V is TRBV27 and J is TRBJ2-7; TRBD2 might be the D (6 bases). This CDR3 is 14 amino acids long. The germline CDR1 and CDR2 sequences are MNHEY and SMNVEV (reference sequence). V lost 5 bases and J 0 bases, leaving 11 bases between the germline ends. CDR3 residues: CASSPKEGSYEQYV. The CDR3 bases are TGTGCCAGCAGTCCAAAGGAGGGCTCCTACGAGCAGTACGTC.

This chain joins TRBV7-8 and TRBJ2-7; 8 nucleotides line up with TRBD1. V lost 7 bases, J lost 0 bases, and 5 bases stayed unmatched. Looked up from germline, CDR1 is SGHVS and CDR2 is FQNEAQ. This CDR3 spans 14 amino acids. DNA of the CDR3: TGTGCCAGCACCCCAACAGGGGGCTCCTACGAGCAGTACTTC. Translating gives CASTPTGGSYEQYF.

This clonotype has just a few counts. This chain uses TRBV25-1 with TRBJ2-1; the D gene is possibly TRBD2 (5 bases). The germline V gene has CDR1 MGHDK and CDR2 SYGVNS. This CDR3 is built from 14 residues. V dropped 7 bases and J dropped 0 bases, with 10 bases sitting between them. The CDR3 is CASTGESSYNEQFF. The CDR3 coding sequence is TGTGCCAGCACCGGGGAAAGCTCCTACAATGAGCAGTTCTTC.

The rearrangement links TRBV6-5 to TRBJ2-1; D tentatively reads TRBD1 or TRBD2 (5 bases each). The CDR3 runs to 14 residues. Germline CDR1 reads MNHEY; CDR2 reads SVGAGI. Trimming stripped 5 bases from V and 4 bases from J, with 12 bases between. DNA of the CDR3: TGTGCCAGCAGTCCCGGGGACGGATACAATGAGCAGTTCTTC. Translation: CASSPGDGYNEQFF.

The V and J genes are TRBV6-6 and TRBJ2-1, with no clear D. Deletions cut 6 bases from V and 13 bases from J, with 16 bases between. Germline loops: CDR1 MNHNY, CDR2 SVGAGI (reference sequence). The CDR3 covers 12 residues. The CDR3 region has the DNA TGTGCCAGCAGACCCGGCCAAGAGACCCAGTTCTTC. Its translation is CASRPGQETQFF.

This clonotype was seen more than once but under ten times. The chain recombines TRBV28 with TRBJ2-1, with D perhaps TRBD1 or TRBD2 (5 bases each). V lost 8 bases, J lost 7 bases, and 24 bases lay in between. CDR3 length: 16 amino acids. The germline gives CDR1 MDHEN, CDR2 SYDVKM. This chain's CDR3 is CASLRVGGPRKNEQFF. CDR3 DNA sequence: TGTGCCAGCCTCCGTGTTGGGGGACCGCGGAAGAATGAGCAGTTCTTC.

The chain links TRBV28 to TRBJ1-5; 7 bases are shared with TRBD1. Per germline, CDR1 MDHEN and CDR2 SYDVKM. Trimming at V came to 4 bases and at J to 4 bases, leaving 4 bases not matched to a gene. The CDR3 spans 14 residues. The CDR3 DNA follows: TGTGCCAGCAGTTGGGACAGCCTAAATCAGCCCCAGCATTTT. Translating it yields CASSWDSLNQPQHF.

This clonotype was picked up many times. The chain combines TRBV5-1 with TRBJ1-2; D gene ambiguous. Germline lookup yields CDR1 SGHRS and CDR2 YFSETQ. Trimming left V 3 bases short and J 2 bases short, with 11 bases between. The CDR3 runs to 14 residues. The CDR3 spells CASSSRTRNYGYTF. The DNA for the CDR3 is TGCGCCAGCAGCTCGAGGACGCGAAACTATGGCTACACCTTC. Supplemented by reference TRBV5-1 and TRBJ1-2, the full variable domain reads KAGVTQTPRYLIKTRGQQVTLSCSPISGHRSVSWYQQTPGQGLQFLFEYFSETQRNKGNFPGRFSGRQFSNSRSEMNVSTLELGDSALYLCASSSRTRNYGYTFGSGTRLTVV.